This T cell receptor (beta chain) emerged from a study of T-cell reconstitution after alpha-beta-depleted transplantation in children. General study findings and limits: At day 60, the high TCRbeta diversity found in some patients originated from recipient T cells and thymic progenitors that had survived. Diversity and T-cell counts at one year after transplant derived mostly from new T cells. There were reportedly several hundred expanded graft clones from which alpha-beta T cells came about two months after transplant.

Unique molecular identifiers tagged the TCRbeta library. TCRdb analysed the PCR reads with MiXCR anew, one entry per CDR3 protein. Here the sample spans some 110,000 distinct CDR3 sequences, about 9.4% being singletons. On this clonotype: Its cognate antigen is unknown.

Germline CDR1 is SGHRS and CDR2 is YFSETQ. V was clipped by 5 bases and J by 3 bases; unmatched bases: 8. This CDR3 comprises 15 residues. This material consisted of PBMCs, taken before TCRalphabeta/CD19-depleted stem cell transplant. The chain combines TRBV5-1 with TRBJ1-5, with 7 bases that match TRBD1. The sequence was obtained from a boy younger than 10 with acute lymphoblastic leukemia, due to receive a stem cell transplant. The CDR3 here is CASRLDRRDNQPQHF. CDR3 DNA: TGCGCCAGCAGGCTGGACAGGAGGGACAATCAGCCCCAGCATTTT.